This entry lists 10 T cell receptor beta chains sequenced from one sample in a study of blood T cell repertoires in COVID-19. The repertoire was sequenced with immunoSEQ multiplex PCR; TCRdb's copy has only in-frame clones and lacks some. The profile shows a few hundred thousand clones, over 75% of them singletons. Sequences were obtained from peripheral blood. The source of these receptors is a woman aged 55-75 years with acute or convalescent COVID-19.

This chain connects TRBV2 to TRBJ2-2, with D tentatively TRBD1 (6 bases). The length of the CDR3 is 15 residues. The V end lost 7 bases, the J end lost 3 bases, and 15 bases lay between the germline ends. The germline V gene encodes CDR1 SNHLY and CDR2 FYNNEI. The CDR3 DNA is TGTGCCAGCACTCAGGGGACCTTTGACACCGGGGAGCTGTTTTTT. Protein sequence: CASTQGTFDTGELFF.

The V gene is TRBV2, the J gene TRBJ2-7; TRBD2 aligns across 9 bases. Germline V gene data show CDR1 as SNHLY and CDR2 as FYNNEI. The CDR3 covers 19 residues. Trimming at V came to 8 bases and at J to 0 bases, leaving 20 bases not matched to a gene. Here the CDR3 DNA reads TGTGCCAGCGGTAGGCTTGGGGCTAGCGGGGCACGAAACTCCTACGAGCAGTACTTC. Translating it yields CASGRLGASGARNSYEQYF. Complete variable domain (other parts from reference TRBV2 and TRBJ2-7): EPEVTQTPSHQVTQMGQEVILRCVPISNHLYFYWYRQILGQKVEFLVSFYNNEISEKSEIFDDQFSVERPDGSNFTLKIRSTKLEDSAMYFCASGRLGASGARNSYEQYFGPGTRLTVT.

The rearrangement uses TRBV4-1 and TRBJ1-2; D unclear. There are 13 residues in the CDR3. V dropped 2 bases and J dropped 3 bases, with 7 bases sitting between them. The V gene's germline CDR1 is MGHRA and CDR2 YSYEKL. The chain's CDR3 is CASSQRIDYGYTF. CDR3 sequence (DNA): TGCGCCAGCAGCCAAAGAATAGACTATGGCTACACCTTC.

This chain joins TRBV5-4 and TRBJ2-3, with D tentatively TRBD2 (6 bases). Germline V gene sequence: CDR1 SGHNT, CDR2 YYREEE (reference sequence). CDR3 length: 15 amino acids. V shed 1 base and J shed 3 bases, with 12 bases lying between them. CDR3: CASSLSLALTDTQYF. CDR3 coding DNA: TGTGCCAGCAGCTTGTCCCTAGCGTTAACAGATACGCAGTATTTT. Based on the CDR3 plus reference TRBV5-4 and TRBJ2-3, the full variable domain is ETGVTQSPTHLIKTRGQQVTLRCSSQSGHNTVSWYQQALGQGPQFIFQYYREEENGRGNFPPRFSGLQFPNYSSELNVNALELDDSALYLCASSLSLALTDTQYFGPGTRLTVL.

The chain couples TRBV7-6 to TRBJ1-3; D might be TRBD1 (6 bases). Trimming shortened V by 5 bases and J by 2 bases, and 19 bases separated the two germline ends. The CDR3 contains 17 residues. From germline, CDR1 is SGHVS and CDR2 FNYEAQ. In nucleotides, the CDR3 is TGTGCCAGCAGCCCAACGGGGGGGGCAGGGGCTGGAAACACCATATATTTT. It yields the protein CASSPTGGAGAGNTIYF.

The CDR3 coding sequence is TGTGCCAGCAGTTACTCCCTAGGGGTTACTGAAGCTTTCTTT. Amino acids: CASSYSLGVTEAFF. The chain combines TRBV6-5 with TRBJ1-1; TRBD1 is a possible D gene (5 bases). The V end was cut by 0 bases, the J end by 5 bases, with 10 bases between. The V gene's germline CDR1 is MNHEY and CDR2 SVGAGI. The CDR3 length is 14 residues.

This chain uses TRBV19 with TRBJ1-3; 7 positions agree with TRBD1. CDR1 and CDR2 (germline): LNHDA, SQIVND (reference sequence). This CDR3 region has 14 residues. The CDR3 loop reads CGSGQRFSGNTIYF. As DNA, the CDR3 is TGTGGATCGGGACAGCGCTTCTCTGGAAACACCATATATTTT.

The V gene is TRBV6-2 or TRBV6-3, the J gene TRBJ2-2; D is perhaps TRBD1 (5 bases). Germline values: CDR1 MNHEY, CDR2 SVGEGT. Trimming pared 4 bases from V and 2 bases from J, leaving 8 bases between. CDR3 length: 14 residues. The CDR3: CASSWQGNTGELFF. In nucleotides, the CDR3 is TGTGCCAGCAGTTGGCAGGGTAACACCGGGGAGCTGTTTTTT.

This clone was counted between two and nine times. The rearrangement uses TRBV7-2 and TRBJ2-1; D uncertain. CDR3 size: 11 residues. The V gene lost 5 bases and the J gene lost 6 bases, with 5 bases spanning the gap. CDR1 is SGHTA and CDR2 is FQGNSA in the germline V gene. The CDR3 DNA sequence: TGTGCCAGCAGCCCTAGCAATGAGCAGTTCTTC. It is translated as CASSPSNEQFF.

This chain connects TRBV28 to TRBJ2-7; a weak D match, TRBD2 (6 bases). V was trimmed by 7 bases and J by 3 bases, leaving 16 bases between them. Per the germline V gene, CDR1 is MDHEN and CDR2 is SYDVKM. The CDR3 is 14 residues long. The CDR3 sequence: CASIPRGWFYEQYF. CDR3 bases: TGTGCCAGCATTCCTCGGGGGTGGTTCTACGAGCAGTACTTC.